The sequence of this T cell receptor beta chain was determined in a study of blood T cell repertoires in COVID-19. Study as a whole: Some COVID-19 samples were acute and others convalescent; all came from the United States, Italy and Spain. PBMCs, B-cell-depleted T cells, or T cells provided the cDNA or gDNA that made up the material.

Authors' analysis steps: Estimation of nucleated cell counts was performed using reference gene primer amplification. Libraries were prepared by immunoSEQ multiplex PCR; TCRdb keeps only in-frame clonotypes and omits some of them. V and J calls and clone size are as listed in that table; D and trimming were resolved from the DNA. Here the sample spans 240,000 or so clones, nearly 90% being singletons. CDR3 length: 17 residues. Germline loops: CDR1 GTSNPN, CDR2 SVGIG (reference sequence). Losses at the gene ends were 0 bases for V and 0 bases for J; bases not matched to a gene: 7. This chain joins TRBV30 and TRBJ2-7; 11 bases fit TRBD2. The sample consisted of peripheral blood. This clonotype was obtained from a woman aged 30 to 39 with acute or convalescent COVID-19. Here the CDR3 reads CAWSVLGLAANSYEQYF. The CDR3 DNA sequence: TGTGCCTGGAGTGTACTGGGACTAGCGGCAAACTCCTACGAGCAGTACTTC.